This T cell receptor beta chain emerged from a study of preoperative IRX-2 immunotherapy in early breast cancer. There are 15 residues in the CDR3. CDR1 is MNHGY and CDR2 is SAAAGT in the germline V gene. V dropped 5 bases and J dropped 6; count of bases not matched to a gene: 8. TCRdb's copy holds only in-frame clones and misses some; the assay was immunoSEQ multiplex PCR. The sample records around 2,800 clones, about 80% being singletons. Treatment described: preoperative locoregional IRX-2 cytokine immunotherapy. Samples came from a phase Ib trial of preoperative locoregional IRX-2 cytokine immunotherapy.

The sequence came from a human donor with breast cancer. The source was tumor tissue, collected after IRX-2 immunotherapy. V gene TRBV6-8 combines with J gene TRBJ2-2; TRBD1 agrees at 8 bases. This chain's CDR3 is CASSPGQEGSGELFF. The CDR3 DNA follows: TGTGCCAGCAGTCCGGGACAGGAAGGTTCCGGGGAGCTGTTTTTT.